This T cell receptor beta chain appears in the sequencing data of a study of T-cell reconstitution after alpha-beta-depleted transplantation in children. Preparation of the TCRbeta library used unique molecular identifiers. One entry per CDR3 protein results from TCRdb running MiXCR on the PCR reads. The table shows approximately 210,000 distinct CDR3 sequences, with 13% to 15% occurring only once. This clonotype showed up just a few times. The sequence was obtained from a human donor who donated a stem cell graft to a child with acute lymphoblastic leukemia. The material was PBMCs from the stem cell graft donor, obtained from the stem cell graft.

This CDR3 reads CASSFGLDEQFF. The CDR3, as DNA: TGTGCCAGCAGTTTTGGTTTGGATGAGCAGTTCTTC. The chain has TRBV12-3 or TRBV12-4 and TRBJ2-1; D not certain. The CDR3 loop spans 12 amino acids. V gave up 3 bases and J gave up 8 bases, with 8 bases separating them.